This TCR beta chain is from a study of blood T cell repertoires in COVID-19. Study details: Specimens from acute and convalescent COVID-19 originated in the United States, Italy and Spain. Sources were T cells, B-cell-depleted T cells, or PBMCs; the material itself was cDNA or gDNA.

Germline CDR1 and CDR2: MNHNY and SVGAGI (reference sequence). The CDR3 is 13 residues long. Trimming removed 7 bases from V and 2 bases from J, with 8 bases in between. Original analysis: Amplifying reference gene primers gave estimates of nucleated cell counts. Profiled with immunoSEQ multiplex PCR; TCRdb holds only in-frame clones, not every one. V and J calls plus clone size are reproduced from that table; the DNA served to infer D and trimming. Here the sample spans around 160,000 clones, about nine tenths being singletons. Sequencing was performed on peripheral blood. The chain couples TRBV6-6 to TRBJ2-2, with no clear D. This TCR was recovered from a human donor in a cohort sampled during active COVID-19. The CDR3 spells CASMLANTGELFF. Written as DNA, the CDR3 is TGTGCCAGCATGCTGGCAAACACCGGGGAGCTGTTTTTT.